The 26 T cell receptor beta chains in this list originate from one sample, sequenced in a study of cytomegalovirus exposure and HLA in healthy donors. Primers included in the PCR were 60 Vbeta and 13 Jbeta primers. Produced via immunoSEQ multiplex PCR; TCRdb's table is partial and in-frame only. The sample carries approximately 150,000 clones, approximately 80% recorded once. Sequenced input: PBMCs. Receptor source: a woman in her thirties or forties in good health and CMV-seronegative.

The chain couples TRBV28 to TRBJ1-3; D ambiguous. The CDR3 extends over 14 amino acids. Trimming removed 2 bases at V and 4 bases at J, with 9 bases between. Germline CDR1 is MDHEN and CDR2 is SYDVKM. The DNA of the CDR3 is TGTGCCAGCAGTTTAAGACTAAGGGGAAACACCATATATTTT. Its translation is CASSLRLRGNTIYF.

The J gene is TRBJ1-4, the V gene TRBV14; D uncertain. From germline, CDR1 is SGHDN and CDR2 FVKESK. This CDR3 is built from 13 residues. With 1 base removed from V and 7 bases from J, the gap between germline ends came to 7 bases. The CDR3 protein is CASSQGRGEKLFF. CDR3 nucleotide sequence: TGTGCCAGCAGCCAAGGGCGGGGTGAAAAACTGTTTTTT.

This chain uses TRBV7-2 with TRBJ2-6; tentatively, D is TRBD1 (5 bases). Germline CDR1 reads SGHTA; CDR2 reads FQGNSA. V was clipped by 1 base and J by 1 base, with 5 bases between them. The CDR3 runs 15 residues. The CDR3 DNA sequence: TGTGCCAGCAGCTTAGGGACATCTGGGGCCAACGTCCTGACTTTC. Protein: CASSLGTSGANVLTF.

The chain combines TRBV2 with TRBJ1-1; D not certain. Germline CDR1 reads SNHLY; CDR2 reads FYNNEI. The V gene lost 11 bases and the J gene lost 0 bases, with 13 bases spanning the gap. This CDR3 is built from 13 residues. The CDR3, as DNA: TGTGCCGCGCGGCGACGATTGAACACTGAAGCTTTCTTT. This encodes CAARRRLNTEAFF.

This clone has more than one count but fewer than ten. CDR3 protein: CSVHGGQGALSTEAFF. The CDR3 nucleotides are TGCAGCGTTCATGGGGGTCAGGGGGCTCTGAGCACTGAAGCTTTCTTT. This rearrangement joins TRBV29-1 to TRBJ1-1; the match to TRBD1 covers 8 bases. The germline V gene encodes CDR1 SQVTM and CDR2 ANQGSEA. The CDR3 has 16 amino acids. V gave up 5 bases and J gave up 4 bases; unmatched junction bases: 15.

The V and J genes are TRBV18 and TRBJ1-1, with D uncertain. This CDR3 contains 12 residues. Trimming removed 2 bases at V and 7 bases at J, with 8 bases between. Germline CDR1 is KGHSH and CDR2 is LQKENI. The CDR3 DNA follows: TGTGCCAGCTCACCAGAAACAAGTGAAGCTTTCTTT. Residues: CASSPETSEAFF.

J is TRBJ1-4 and V is TRBV9, with TRBD1 identical over 7 bases. From germline, CDR1 is SGDLS and CDR2 YYNGEE. This CDR3 is built from 17 residues. V lost 6 bases and J lost 7; bases outside the gene matches: 18. The CDR3 DNA follows: TGTGCCAGCAACCCTCATCCGGCGACAGGGAGGAGTGAAAAACTGTTTTTT. Residues: CASNPHPATGRSEKLFF. Combining the CDR3 with reference TRBV9 and TRBJ1-4 gives the whole variable domain DSGVTQTPKHLITATGQRVTLRCSPRSGDLSVYWYQQSLDQGLQFLIQYYNGEERAKGNILERFSAQQFPDLHSELNLSSLELGDSALYFCASNPHPATGRSEKLFFGSGTQLSVL.

The chain couples TRBV9 to TRBJ1-4; D unclear. CDR1 is SGDLS and CDR2 is YYNGEE in the germline V gene. Trimming stripped 0 bases from V and 6 bases from J, with 9 bases between. The CDR3 extends over 14 amino acids. The CDR3 nucleotides are TGTGCCAGCAGCGTAGTGGCCGGGGATGAAAAACTGTTTTTT. Amino acid sequence: CASSVVAGDEKLFF.

The sample holds one count of this clone. V is TRBV2 and J is TRBJ1-5; 8 positions agree with TRBD1. The CDR3 runs 15 residues. Germline trimming cut 2 bases from V and 4 bases from J; bases unmatched to any gene: 4. Germline V gives CDR1 SNHLY, CDR2 FYNNEI. CDR3 bases: TGTGCCAGCAGTGAAAACAGGGGGACGAATCAGCCCCAGCATTTT. Amino acid sequence: CASSENRGTNQPQHF.

This clone was seen a single time. The chain uses TRBV5-4 and TRBJ2-7, with TRBD2 identical over 12 bases. Losses at the gene ends were 4 bases for V and 4 bases for J; bases not matched to a gene: 3. Germline V lookup: CDR1 SGHNT, CDR2 YYREEE (reference sequence). The length of the CDR3 is 14 residues. CDR3 loop: CASSVGTSGYEQYF. CDR3 sequence (DNA): TGTGCCAGCAGCGTGGGGACTAGCGGGTACGAGCAGTACTTC. Full variable domain (remainder filled in from reference TRBV5-4 and TRBJ2-7): ETGVTQSPTHLIKTRGQQVTLRCSSQSGHNTVSWYQQALGQGPQFIFQYYREEENGRGNFPPRFSGLQFPNYSSELNVNALELDDSALYLCASSVGTSGYEQYFGPGTRLTVT.

The chain joins TRBV28 to TRBJ1-1; D is unresolved. Germline loops: CDR1 MDHEN, CDR2 SYDVKM. V shed 6 bases and J shed 1 base, with 3 bases lying between them. The CDR3 runs to 11 residues. CDR3: CASSRNTEAFF. Here the CDR3 DNA reads TGTGCCAGCAGCCGGAACACTGAAGCTTTCTTT.

CDR3 coding DNA: TGCAGTGCTAGACCCAGGTATGAGCAGTTCTTC. As protein: CSARPRYEQFF. The V gene is TRBV20-1, the J gene TRBJ2-1, with D unresolved. The CDR3 runs to 11 residues. Trimming shortened V by 2 bases and J by 8 bases, and 7 bases separated the two germline ends. The germline gives CDR1 DFQATT, CDR2 SNEGSKA (reference sequence).

The rearrangement uses TRBV7-2 and TRBJ2-1; 9 bases agree with TRBD2. In germline, CDR1 is SGHTA, CDR2 FQGNSA. Trimming cost V 7 bases and J 10 bases; bases outside gene matches: 14. The CDR3 contains 15 residues. This chain's CDR3 is CASISVAGVRREQFF. The CDR3 nucleotides read TGTGCCAGCATCAGCGTAGCGGGAGTTCGGAGGGAGCAGTTCTTC.

V and J are TRBV15 and TRBJ2-5; TRBD1 is a possible D gene (6 bases). The V gene lost 0 bases and the J gene lost 0 bases, with 17 bases spanning the gap. The CDR3 is 18 amino acids. CDR1 and CDR2 (germline): LNHNV, YYDKDF (reference sequence). CDR3 sequence: CATSRDSVDDRYQETQYF. The DNA of the CDR3 is TGTGCCACCAGCAGAGATTCTGTTGACGACAGGTACCAAGAGACCCAGTACTTC.

This chain connects TRBV5-1 to TRBJ2-3; 9 nucleotides match TRBD2. The CDR3 is 16 residues long. Trimming took 3 bases from V and 3 from J; bases not matched to a gene: 8. Germline V gene sequence: CDR1 SGHRS, CDR2 YFSETQ. The CDR3 coding sequence is TGCGCCAGCAGCTCAGGGACTAGCAGTGGAACAGATACGCAGTATTTT. It yields the protein CASSSGTSSGTDTQYF. The whole variable domain, remainder taken from reference TRBV5-1 and TRBJ2-3, is KAGVTQTPRYLIKTRGQQVTLSCSPISGHRSVSWYQQTPGQGLQFLFEYFSETQRNKGNFPGRFSGRQFSNSRSEMNVSTLELGDSALYLCASSSGTSSGTDTQYFGPGTRLTVL.

V is TRBV6-1 and J is TRBJ1-2; TRBD1 might be the D (5 bases). CDR3 length equals 14 residues. The germline CDR1 and CDR2 sequences are MNHNS and SASEGT. The ends were cut back, 4 bases at V and 2 bases at J, with 11 bases in the middle. This chain's CDR3 is CASSAIDSNYGYTF. For the CDR3, the DNA is TGTGCCAGCAGTGCAATCGACAGCAACTATGGCTACACCTTC.

The gene calls are TRBV5-1 and TRBJ1-2, with D perhaps matching TRBD1 (5 bases). Germline V lookup: CDR1 SGHRS, CDR2 YFSETQ. The V and J ends lost 1 base and 6 bases respectively, with 13 bases between them. This CDR3 comprises 14 residues. CDR3 protein: CASSLTIARDGYTF. DNA for the CDR3: TGCGCCAGCAGCTTGACGATAGCCAGGGATGGCTACACCTTC.

Concerning this clone: At one end the junction does not follow the germline gene, possibly because of a read error. The chain has TRBV7-9 and TRBJ1-5, with 7 positions matching TRBD1. This CDR3 has 15 amino acids. CDR1 and CDR2 (germline): SEHNR, FQNEAQ (reference sequence). The CDR3 is CSSSLAQGVDQPQHF. The CDR3, as DNA: TGTTCCAGCAGCTTAGCGCAGGGGGTGGATCAGCCCCAGCATTTT.

The table lists this clone with a count of one. The J gene is TRBJ1-2, the V gene TRBV11-2; perhaps TRBD1 as D (5 bases). Germline CDR1 SGHAT, CDR2 FQNNGV. Between the trimmed V and J ends, which lost 0 bases and 4 bases, there was a span of 9 bases. The CDR3 extends over 14 amino acids. The CDR3 reads CASSLEPGPYGYTF. CDR3 bases: TGTGCCAGCAGCTTAGAGCCAGGGCCCTATGGCTACACCTTC.

V gene TRBV28 combines with J gene TRBJ1-2, with TRBD1 as a possible D gene (5 bases). The CDR3 has 12 amino acids. Germline V CDR1 and CDR2: MDHEN, SYDVKM. V lost 5 bases and J lost 6, with 10 bases in between. CDR3 coding DNA: TGTGCCAGCAGTGTCCCCAGGGATGGCTACACCTTC. This sequence encodes CASSVPRDGYTF.

The table lists this clone with a few counts. The chain is built from TRBV28 and TRBJ1-2, with a possible D match to TRBD1 (6 bases). Germline V lookup: CDR1 MDHEN, CDR2 SYDVKM. Trimming cost V 5 bases and J 8 bases, with 24 bases left between them. The CDR3 extends over 16 amino acids. The CDR3 loop reads CASSLPTLARGVGYTF. The CDR3 DNA follows: TGTGCCAGCAGTCTTCCTACCCTGGCCAGGGGAGTCGGCTACACCTTC.

The V gene is TRBV19, the J gene TRBJ2-7; 12 positions match TRBD2. The junction had 6 bases not matched to a gene; V was cut back by 6 bases and J by 3 bases. Germline V lookup: CDR1 LNHDA, CDR2 SQIVND (reference sequence). CDR3 length equals 15 residues. CDR3 nucleotides: TGTGCCAGTAGACTTCGACTAGCGGGAGACTACGAGCAGTACTTC. It yields the protein CASRLRLAGDYEQYF. Together with reference TRBV19 and TRBJ2-7, the CDR3 gives the full variable domain: DGGITQSPKYLFRKEGQNVTLSCEQNLNHDAMYWYRQDPGQGLRLIYYSQIVNDFQKGDIAEGYSVSREKKESFPLTVTSAQKNPTAFYLCASRLRLAGDYEQYFGPGTRLTVT.

V and J are TRBV5-1 and TRBJ1-2; TRBD1 matches at 7 bases. This CDR3 spans 14 amino acids. Germline V CDR1 and CDR2: SGHRS, YFSETQ. V dropped 4 bases and J dropped 4; count of bases not matched to a gene: 7. The DNA of the CDR3 is TGCGCCAGCAGCCTGACAGGGAACTCCTATGGCTACACCTTC. Translating gives CASSLTGNSYGYTF.

V gene TRBV5-1 combines with J gene TRBJ2-3, with D possibly being TRBD2 (6 bases). CDR3 length: 18 amino acids. The germline gives CDR1 SGHRS, CDR2 YFSETQ. V was pared by 1 base and J by 4 bases, with 22 bases between. CDR3 bases: TGCGCCAGCAGCTTGAGGGGAACAAGGAGGGAGCGGGCAGATACGCAGTATTTT. It is translated as CASSLRGTRRERADTQYF.

V usage is TRBV10-3 and J usage is TRBJ1-6, with D maybe TRBD1 (6 bases). This CDR3 is built from 17 residues. Germline CDR1 reads ENHRY; CDR2 reads SYGVKD. The ends were cut back, 6 bases at V and 7 bases at J, with 22 bases in the middle. The CDR3 is CAISLIGVPGQNSPLHF. Written as DNA, the CDR3 is TGTGCCATCAGCCTAATTGGGGTCCCGGGACAAAATTCACCCCTCCACTTT.

This rearrangement joins TRBV20-1 to TRBJ1-1; D remains ambiguous. Germline CDR1 is DFQATT and CDR2 is SNEGSKA (reference sequence). The CDR3 loop spans 11 amino acids. CDR3 nucleotides: TGCAGGTCGGTCCGGAACACTGAAGCTTTCTTT. This encodes CRSVRNTEAFF.